One and the same sample provided the 25 T cell receptor beta chains below, sequenced in a study of blood T cell repertoires in COVID-19. Profiling relied on immunoSEQ multiplex PCR, and the TCRdb table lists in-frame clones only, not all of them. In the table there are under 200,000 clones, just over 85% of which are singletons. Sequences were obtained from peripheral blood. The receptors derive from a man in his fifties or sixties with active or convalescent COVID-19.

The genes are TRBV6-2 or TRBV6-3 and TRBJ2-7; no reliable D call. Germline V gives CDR1 MNHEY, CDR2 SVGEGT. Trimming stripped 2 bases from V and 7 bases from J, with 15 bases between. The CDR3 consists of 14 residues. The CDR3 loop reads CASSYAGPTLEQYF. As DNA, the CDR3 is TGTGCCAGCAGTTACGCTGGCCCCACCCTGGAGCAGTACTTC.

V usage is TRBV27 and J usage is TRBJ2-3; 8 nucleotides match TRBD2. Germline lookup yields CDR1 MNHEY and CDR2 SMNVEV (reference sequence). The CDR3 covers 16 residues. V shed 4 bases, J shed 1 base, and the junction held 7 bases outside the gene matches. The CDR3 coding sequence is TGTGCCAGCAGTTCACGTGGAGCGGGGGGCACAGATACGCAGTATTTT. This translates into CASSSRGAGGTDTQYF.

The chain couples TRBV7-9 to TRBJ1-1; D perhaps matches TRBD1 (6 bases). CDR1 is SEHNR, CDR2 FQNEAQ, per germline (reference sequence). The CDR3 is 15 residues long. The V and J ends lost 7 bases and 3 bases respectively, with 18 bases between them. The CDR3 region is CASTRRGAGDTEAFF. The CDR3 DNA is TGTGCCAGCACCAGACGGGGGGCAGGGGACACTGAAGCTTTCTTT.

A note on this clone: This specimen includes other DNA sequences encoding the same CDR3. The chain has TRBV5-1 and TRBJ1-5; maybe TRBD1 (5 bases). Trimming took off 0 bases at V and 5 bases at J, with 9 bases between the two ends. CDR1 is SGHRS, CDR2 YFSETQ, per germline. CDR3 length equals 14 residues. The CDR3 DNA sequence: TGCGCCAGCAGCTTGGATGGGGGGGATCAGCCCCAGCATTTT. It translates to CASSLDGGDQPQHF.

The count of this clone is one. This CDR3 reads CASSPQGGATEAFF. The CDR3 nucleotides are TGCGCCAGCAGCCCCCAGGGGGGTGCCACTGAAGCTTTCTTT. The J gene is TRBJ1-1, the V gene TRBV5-1; 7 positions agree with TRBD1. The CDR3 spans 14 residues. CDR1 and CDR2 from the germline V gene are SGHRS and YFSETQ. After removal of 4 bases from V and 4 bases from J, the junction contained 7 bases not matched to a gene.

This clone is a singleton in its sample. This chain links TRBV7-2 with TRBJ2-1, with 7 bases matching TRBD1. The length of the CDR3 is 15 residues. With 3 bases clipped from V and 3 bases from J, the junction kept 5 bases outside the gene matches. Germline-derived CDR1 and CDR2 are SGHTA and FQGNSA. CDR3: CASSFVRDSYNEQFF. In DNA, the CDR3 is TGTGCCAGCAGCTTTGTTCGGGACAGCTACAATGAGCAGTTCTTC. The variable domain in full, with the rest retrieved from reference TRBV7-2 and TRBJ2-1, is GAGVSQSPSNKVTEKGKDVELRCDPISGHTALYWYRQSLGQGLEFLIYFQGNSAPDKSGLPSDRFSAERTGGSVSTLTIQRTQQEDSAVYLCASSFVRDSYNEQFFGPGTRLTVL.

J is TRBJ2-6 and V is TRBV12-5; tentatively, D is TRBD2 (5 bases). CDR1 is LGHNT and CDR2 is FRNRAP in the germline V gene. V was shortened by 6 bases and J by 2 bases, with 8 bases between the two germline ends. The CDR3 contains 14 residues. The CDR3 loop reads CASGQTTGANVLTF. CDR3 in DNA: TGTGCTAGTGGACAGACTACTGGGGCCAACGTCCTGACTTTC.

The chain couples TRBV19 to TRBJ1-3; 8 bases line up with TRBD1. After removal of 5 bases from V and 4 bases from J, the junction contained 16 bases not matched to a gene. This CDR3 has 18 residues. Per germline, CDR1 LNHDA and CDR2 SQIVND (reference sequence). In DNA, the CDR3 is TGTGCCAGTAGTGCCACCGACCCAGGACAGGGCCTAGGAAACACCATATATTTT. Encoded protein: CASSATDPGQGLGNTIYF.

V is TRBV24-1 and J is TRBJ2-1, with 10 bases lining up with TRBD2. The CDR3 spans 17 residues. V was clipped by 1 base and J by 8 bases; unmatched bases: 10. CDR1 is KGHDR, CDR2 SFDVKD, per germline. The CDR3 DNA reads as TGTGCCACCAGTGATTTCCCAGGGCTAGCGGGAGACGATGAGCAGTTCTTC. This sequence encodes CATSDFPGLAGDDEQFF.

The rearrangement links TRBV3-1 (or the pseudogene TRBV3-2) to TRBJ2-1; 10 bases fit TRBD2. V dropped 4 bases and J dropped 5; count of bases not matched to a gene: 5. The length of the CDR3 is 15 residues. Germline CDR1 reads LGHDT; CDR2 reads YNNKEL (reference sequence). In DNA, the CDR3 is TGTGCCAGCAGCCCCCCTAGCGGGGGACACAATGAGCAGTTCTTC. This codes for CASSPPSGGHNEQFF.

This chain's CDR3 is CASILLAGGGVNEQFF. The CDR3 nucleotides read TGTGCCAGCATCCTCCTAGCGGGAGGAGGTGTCAATGAGCAGTTCTTC. The rearrangement uses TRBV5-6 and TRBJ2-1; 11 bases map to TRBD2. V gave up 6 bases and J gave up 6 bases; unmatched junction bases: 11. Looked up from germline, CDR1 is SGHDT and CDR2 is YYEEEE. The CDR3 is made up of 16 amino acids.

The rearrangement links TRBV25-1 to TRBJ1-6, with TRBD1 identical over 10 bases. The germline V gene encodes CDR1 MGHDK and CDR2 SYGVNS. The CDR3 loop spans 16 amino acids. With V trimmed by 3 bases and J by 9 bases, 8 bases remained unmatched. The CDR3 DNA reads as TGTGCCAGCAGTGATTCGGACAGGGGGTTCTTTTCACCCCTCCACTTT. This translates into CASSDSDRGFFSPLHF.

The rearrangement joins TRBV9 to TRBJ2-5, with D maybe TRBD2 (6 bases). V shed 0 bases and J shed 5 bases, with 11 bases lying between them. Germline V gives CDR1 SGDLS, CDR2 YYNGEE. The CDR3 totals 14 residues. This CDR3 reads CASSVAGEMETQYF. In DNA, the CDR3 is TGTGCCAGCAGCGTAGCGGGGGAGATGGAGACCCAGTACTTC.

J is TRBJ2-1 and V is TRBV5-1; D unclear. V dropped 0 bases and J dropped 0 bases, with 7 bases sitting between them. The CDR3 contains 15 residues. From germline, CDR1 is SGHRS and CDR2 YFSETQ. The CDR3 DNA is TGCGCCAGCAGCTTGGGGCGGATCTCCTACAATGAGCAGTTCTTC. Protein: CASSLGRISYNEQFF.

The chain links TRBV14 to TRBJ2-3; 9 nucleotides agree with TRBD2. V shed 4 bases and J 6 bases; nucleotides not matched to a gene: 11. Germline CDR1 SGHDN, CDR2 FVKESK. This CDR3 spans 16 amino acids. CDR3 loop: CASSRRLAALGDTQYF. The DNA of the CDR3 is TGTGCCAGCAGCCGCCGACTAGCGGCCCTAGGGGATACGCAGTATTTT.

The V and J genes are TRBV3-1 (or the pseudogene TRBV3-2) and TRBJ1-6; D remains ambiguous. This CDR3 contains 15 residues. V was clipped by 8 bases and J by 8 bases, with 19 bases between them. The germline V gene encodes CDR1 LGHDT and CDR2 YNNKEL (reference sequence). CDR3 nucleotides: TGTGCCAGCGGACGGACTACTAGTCCCGATTCACCCCTCCACTTT. Residues: CASGRTTSPDSPLHF.

J is TRBJ1-4 and V is TRBV29-1; D not resolved. The CDR3 runs to 13 residues. In germline, CDR1 is SQVTM, CDR2 ANQGSEA. Trimming shortened V by 0 bases and J by 10 bases, and 12 bases separated the two germline ends. The chain's CDR3 is CSVEDFLQSKLFF. The CDR3 region has the DNA TGCAGCGTTGAAGATTTCTTGCAGTCAAAACTGTTTTTT.

V gene TRBV29-1 combines with J gene TRBJ1-2; no clear D gene. The germline V and J ends were trimmed by 1 base and 4 bases, with 10 bases remaining between them. Germline CDR1 reads SQVTM; CDR2 reads ANQGSEA. This CDR3 is built from 13 residues. CDR3: CSVEATTLYGYTF. The CDR3 nucleotides read TGCAGCGTTGAAGCGACAACCCTCTATGGCTACACCTTC.

The chain uses TRBV6-6 and TRBJ1-5, with 7 bases lining up with TRBD1. The trim removed 0 bases at V and 1 base at J, leaving 3 bases unmatched. The CDR3 consists of 16 residues. Germline V gene sequence: CDR1 MNHNY, CDR2 SVGAGI (reference sequence). The CDR3 DNA sequence: TGTGCCAGCAGTTACTCGCTGGGACAGAGCAATCAGCCCCAGCATTTT. As protein: CASSYSLGQSNQPQHF.

The chain has TRBV5-1 and TRBJ1-3, with 7 bases lining up with TRBD1. Germline assignment: CDR1 SGHRS and CDR2 YFSETQ. There are 15 residues in the CDR3. V gave up 3 bases and J gave up 0 bases; unmatched junction bases: 3. The CDR3 nucleotides are TGCGCCAGCAGCTGGGGGACAGTCTCTGGAAACACCATATATTTT. This gives the protein CASSWGTVSGNTIYF.

The chain uses TRBV14 and TRBJ2-2, with a possible D match to TRBD2 (5 bases). The CDR3 loop spans 16 amino acids. Germline V CDR1 and CDR2: SGHDN, FVKESK. V was cut by 6 bases and J by 6 bases, with 20 bases left in between. As DNA, the CDR3 is TGTGCCAGCAGTTACAGCCGGGATCCGAGGGCCGGGGAGCTGTTTTTT. This encodes CASSYSRDPRAGELFF.

This chain links TRBV19 with TRBJ2-1, with TRBD2 as a possible D gene (6 bases). With 0 bases removed from V and 6 bases from J, the gap between germline ends came to 24 bases. Germline values: CDR1 LNHDA, CDR2 SQIVND (reference sequence). The CDR3 covers 19 residues. The CDR3 protein is CASSIDPLLAGRKRNEQFF. The CDR3 DNA is TGTGCCAGTAGTATAGATCCTTTGCTCGCGGGGCGGAAACGCAATGAGCAGTTCTTC.

This chain uses TRBV4-3 with TRBJ1-2, with a tentative D call TRBD1 (5 bases). Germline CDR1 reads LGHNA; CDR2 reads YSLEER. Deletions cut 0 bases from V and 4 bases from J, with 12 bases between. This CDR3 is 15 amino acids long. The CDR3 protein is CASSQEVGGGYGYTF. CDR3 nucleotide sequence: TGCGCCAGCAGCCAAGAAGTGGGGGGTGGCTATGGCTACACCTTC.

The chain uses TRBV15 and TRBJ2-7; TRBD2 aligns across 7 bases. J lost 5 bases, V lost 3 bases, and 4 bases had no gene match. This CDR3 region has 13 residues. The V gene's germline CDR1 is LNHNV and CDR2 YYDKDF (reference sequence). The CDR3 region is CATSRIRGDEQYF. CDR3 sequence (DNA): TGTGCCACCAGCAGGATTCGGGGGGACGAGCAGTACTTC. The whole variable domain, remainder taken from reference TRBV15 and TRBJ2-7, is DAMVIQNPRYQVTQFGKPVTLSCSQTLNHNVMYWYQQKSSQAPKLLFHYYDKDFNNEADTPDNFQSRRPNTSFCFLDIRSPGLGDTAMYLCATSRIRGDEQYFGPGTRLTVT.

The chain employs TRBV6-6 and TRBJ2-1; D gene uncertain. Germline V CDR1 and CDR2: MNHNY, SVGAGI (reference sequence). This CDR3 has 10 amino acids. Trimming took 5 bases from V and 9 from J, leaving 5 bases between them. CDR3 residues: CASSKSEQFF. The CDR3 nucleotides read TGTGCCAGCAGTAAGAGTGAGCAGTTCTTC.